These 20 T cell receptor beta chains share one sample of origin, sequenced in a study of blood T cells in healthy people across ages. Sample-barcoded 5' priming and a J-beta primer mix drove a second PCR of 7 to 11 cycles. TCRdb processed the 5' RACE reads anew with MiXCR; each CDR3 protein has one entry. Counted here are some 1,000,000 distinct CDR3 sequences, 25% occurring once; the ten biggest clones make up 0.75%. These data also formed part of another study, on T cells of mothers and their children.

Sequencing was done on a sample of blood. Receptors originate from a girl aged 2 to 10 in good health.

This clonotype was recorded a few times. The chain employs TRBV27 and TRBJ1-2; TRBD1 aligns across 8 bases. V was pared by 1 base and J by 6 bases, with 7 bases of the junction left unmatched. Germline CDR1 is MNHEY and CDR2 is SMNVEV (reference sequence). The CDR3 spans 15 residues. The CDR3 DNA sequence: TGTGCCAGCAGTTTATGGGCGACAGGGGAGGATGGCTACACCTTC. It encodes CASSLWATGEDGYTF.

This clonotype showed up just a few times. The chain has TRBV20-1 and TRBJ1-2; 8 bases are shared with TRBD1. Trimming cost V 2 bases and J 4 bases; bases outside gene matches: 6. CDR3 length: 14 residues. CDR1 is DFQATT and CDR2 is SNEGSKA in the germline V gene (reference sequence). The CDR3 loop is CSARRAGGVYGYTF. For the CDR3, the DNA is TGCAGTGCTAGACGGGCAGGGGGCGTCTATGGCTACACCTTC.

This clonotype turned up a few times. This chain links TRBV28 with TRBJ1-5; perhaps TRBD1 as D (6 bases). The CDR3 runs 15 residues. In germline, CDR1 is MDHEN, CDR2 SYDVKM. V was clipped by 8 bases and J by 5 bases, with 19 bases between them. CDR3 sequence (DNA): TGTGCCAGCCGCCTGACTCAGGGGACCTATCAGCCCCAGCATTTT. It is translated as CASRLTQGTYQPQHF. Complete variable domain (other parts from reference TRBV28 and TRBJ1-5): DVKVTQSSRYLVKRTGEKVFLECVQDMDHENMFWYRQDPGLGLRLIYFSYDVKMKEKGDIPEGYSVSREKKERFSLILESASTNQTSMYLCASRLTQGTYQPQHFGDGTRLSIL.

The chain joins TRBV29-1 to TRBJ1-2; maybe TRBD1 (6 bases). CDR1 is SQVTM and CDR2 is ANQGSEA in the germline V gene. Trimming removed 5 bases from V and 0 bases from J, with 19 bases in between. The CDR3 is made up of 16 amino acids. For the CDR3, the DNA is TGCAGCGTTTATGGGGGGCCCAACAGAGCTAACTATGGCTACACCTTC. Translated, it gives CSVYGGPNRANYGYTF.

This clonotype occurred a few times. The V call is TRBV6-2 or TRBV6-3, the J call TRBJ2-7, with D hard to call. CDR3 size: 13 residues. Germline loops: CDR1 MNHEY, CDR2 SVGEGT. The V gene lost 7 bases and the J gene lost 3 bases, with 13 bases spanning the gap. The CDR3 reads CASTIPLGYEQYF. The CDR3, as DNA: TGTGCCAGCACCATCCCTCTTGGCTACGAGCAGTACTTC.

The gene calls are TRBV20-1 and TRBJ1-3; D ambiguous. V lost 6 bases and J lost 0, with 12 bases in between. Looked up from germline, CDR1 is DFQATT and CDR2 is SNEGSKA (reference sequence). The CDR3 sequence is 14 residues long. The CDR3 protein is CSALTTVSGNTIYF. CDR3 DNA: TGCAGTGCCTTGACAACGGTCTCTGGAAACACCATATATTTT.

This clonotype was detected only a few times. The chain recombines TRBV6-5 with TRBJ2-3, with no clear D. Trimming shortened V by 0 bases and J by 2 bases, and 18 bases separated the two germline ends. CDR3 length: 18 amino acids. The germline V gene has CDR1 MNHEY and CDR2 SVGAGI. In DNA form, the CDR3 reads TGTGCCAGCAGTTACTCAATTCCTGGCCTGGAACACACAGATACGCAGTATTTT. Its protein product is CASSYSIPGLEHTDTQYF.

This clonotype was seen at least ten times. This sequence joins TRBV6-2 or TRBV6-3 and TRBJ1-1; 8 bases match TRBD1. Trimming cost V 8 bases and J 5 bases; bases outside gene matches: 13. From germline, CDR1 is MNHEY and CDR2 SVGEGT. The CDR3 is made up of 15 amino acids. In DNA form, the CDR3 reads TGTGCCAGCTACGGGACAGGTCGTCGTATGACTGAAGCTTTCTTT. It encodes CASYGTGRRMTEAFF.

The J gene is TRBJ2-1, the V gene TRBV28, with 8 bases matching TRBD1. The germline V gene encodes CDR1 MDHEN and CDR2 SYDVKM. There are 14 residues in the CDR3. Trimming removed 6 bases from V and 7 bases from J; junction bases left unmatched: 8. The CDR3 DNA is TGTGCCAGCAGCACCGGGACAGGATTAAATGAGCAGTTCTTC. This gives the protein CASSTGTGLNEQFF.

CDR3 nucleotide sequence: TGCAGTGCTAGAGAACAGGGAGGTTTGGGTTCACCCCTCCACTTT. This encodes CSAREQGGLGSPLHF. This chain connects TRBV20-1 to TRBJ1-6, with D perhaps matching TRBD1 (6 bases). The CDR3 totals 15 residues. The V end lost 0 bases, the J end lost 9 bases, and 15 bases lay between the germline ends. From germline, CDR1 is DFQATT and CDR2 SNEGSKA (reference sequence).

This clonotype was seen a handful of times. The gene calls are TRBV5-4 and TRBJ2-7; D is possibly TRBD2 (5 bases). Trimming left V 4 bases short and J 0 bases short, with 14 bases between. Germline CDR1 SGHNT, CDR2 YYREEE (reference sequence). There are 15 residues in the CDR3. In DNA form, the CDR3 reads TGTGCCAGCAGCGGATTGCAAGGGAGCTCCTACGAGCAGTACTTC. It is translated as CASSGLQGSSYEQYF.

The chain links TRBV19 to TRBJ2-1; unclear D gene. V shed 3 bases and J shed 10 bases, with 10 bases lying between them. Per germline, CDR1 LNHDA and CDR2 SQIVND (reference sequence). The length of the CDR3 is 12 residues. CDR3: CASSIGTLEQFF. The DNA for the CDR3 is TGTGCCAGTAGTATCGGCACTCTAGAGCAGTTCTTC.

In this sample, this clonotype turned up a few times. The V call is TRBV24-1, the J call TRBJ2-5, with 7 positions matching TRBD1. The J call is in doubt because the DNA end fits TRBJ2-7 better. The CDR3 has 14 residues. Germline CDR1 KGHDR, CDR2 SFDVKD. Here the CDR3 DNA reads TGTGCCACCAGTGATTCGGGGACAGAATACGAGCAGTACTTC. The encoded protein is CATSDSGTEYEQYF.

The chain employs TRBV3-1 and TRBJ2-4, with D tentatively TRBD2 (6 bases). V lost 1 base to trimming and J lost 2 bases, with 9 bases between them. The CDR3 consists of 15 residues. Germline values: CDR1 LGHDT, CDR2 YNNKEL (reference sequence). The CDR3 region has the DNA TGTGCCAGCAGCCAAGGCGGGGCCACCAAAAACATTCAGTACTTC. Translation gives CASSQGGATKNIQYF. Combining the CDR3 with reference TRBV3-1 and TRBJ2-4 gives the whole variable domain DTAVSQTPKYLVTQMGNDKSIKCEQNLGHDTMYWYKQDSKKFLKIMFSYNNKELIINETVPNRFSPKSPDKAHLNLHINSLELGDSAVYFCASSQGGATKNIQYFGAGTRLSVL.

The rearrangement links TRBV28 to TRBJ1-3, with D possibly being TRBD1 (5 bases). The V gene lost 7 bases and the J gene lost 4 bases, with 14 bases spanning the gap. This CDR3 has 14 residues. The germline gives CDR1 MDHEN, CDR2 SYDVKM. The CDR3 is CASTRQSLGNTIYF. The CDR3 coding sequence is TGTGCCAGCACTAGACAGTCCCTGGGAAACACCATATATTTT.

The chain employs TRBV18 and TRBJ1-5; D is uncertain. The CDR3 is 14 amino acids. Per the germline V gene, CDR1 is KGHSH and CDR2 is LQKENI. The V end was cut by 3 bases, the J end by 3 bases, with 9 bases between. The CDR3 reads CASSPGYSNQPQHF. As DNA, the CDR3 is TGTGCCAGCTCACCTGGGTATTCCAATCAGCCCCAGCATTTT.

Ten or more counts support this clonotype. The rearrangement links TRBV28 to TRBJ2-5; D unclear. Judging by the DNA end, TRBJ2-7 fits better; the J call may be wrong. The CDR3 is made up of 14 amino acids. Per germline, CDR1 MDHEN and CDR2 SYDVKM. This CDR3 is CASSDWRFVDEQYF. In DNA, the CDR3 is TGTGCCAGCAGCGATTGGCGGTTTGTAGACGAGCAGTACTTC.

The genes are TRBV27 and TRBJ1-4; D gene ambiguous. Germline CDR1 MNHEY, CDR2 SMNVEV (reference sequence). V lost 6 bases, J lost 0 bases, and 11 bases lay in between. This CDR3 has 15 residues. The CDR3 loop reads CASSPLTATNEKLFF. The CDR3 DNA sequence: TGTGCCAGCAGCCCCTTAACTGCAACTAATGAAAAACTGTTTTTT.

J is TRBJ2-3 and V is TRBV20-1; the D gene is possibly TRBD2 (6 bases). V dropped 4 bases and J dropped 3 bases, with 17 bases sitting between them. The CDR3 loop spans 15 amino acids. Germline CDR1 is DFQATT and CDR2 is SNEGSKA (reference sequence). The CDR3 nucleotides read TGCAGTGCTACTAACCGGGACTCTCGTACAGATACGCAGTATTTT. Translated, it gives CSATNRDSRTDTQYF.

The J gene is TRBJ1-2, the V gene TRBV29-1, with a tentative D call TRBD1 (6 bases). Trimming removed 6 bases at V and 2 bases at J, with 13 bases between. CDR3 size: 13 residues. Germline values: CDR1 SQVTM, CDR2 ANQGSEA. CDR3: CSVPTGTNYGYTF. The CDR3 DNA reads TGCAGCGTCCCGACAGGTACGAACTATGGCTACACCTTC.